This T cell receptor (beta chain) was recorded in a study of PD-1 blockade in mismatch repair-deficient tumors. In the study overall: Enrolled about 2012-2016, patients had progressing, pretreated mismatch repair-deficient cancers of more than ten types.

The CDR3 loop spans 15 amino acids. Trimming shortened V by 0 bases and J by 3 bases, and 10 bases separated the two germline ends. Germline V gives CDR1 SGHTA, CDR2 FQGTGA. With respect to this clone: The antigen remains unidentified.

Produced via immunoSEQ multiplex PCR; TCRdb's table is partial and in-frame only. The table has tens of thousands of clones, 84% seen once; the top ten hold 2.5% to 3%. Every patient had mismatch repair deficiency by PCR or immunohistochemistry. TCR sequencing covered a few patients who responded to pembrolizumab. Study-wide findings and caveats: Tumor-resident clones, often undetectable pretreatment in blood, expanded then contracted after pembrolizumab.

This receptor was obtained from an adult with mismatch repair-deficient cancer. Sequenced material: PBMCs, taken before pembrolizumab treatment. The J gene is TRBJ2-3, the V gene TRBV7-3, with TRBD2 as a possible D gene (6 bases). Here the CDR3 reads CASSLTGGSTDTQYF. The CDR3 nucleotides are TGTGCCAGCAGCTTAACGGGGGGAAGTACAGATACGCAGTATTTT. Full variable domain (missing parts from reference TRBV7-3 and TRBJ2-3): GAGVSQTPSNKVTEKGKYVELRCDPISGHTALYWYRQSLGQGPEFLIYFQGTGAADDSGLPNDRFFAVRPEGSVSTLKIQRTERGDSAVYLCASSLTGGSTDTQYFGPGTRLTVL.